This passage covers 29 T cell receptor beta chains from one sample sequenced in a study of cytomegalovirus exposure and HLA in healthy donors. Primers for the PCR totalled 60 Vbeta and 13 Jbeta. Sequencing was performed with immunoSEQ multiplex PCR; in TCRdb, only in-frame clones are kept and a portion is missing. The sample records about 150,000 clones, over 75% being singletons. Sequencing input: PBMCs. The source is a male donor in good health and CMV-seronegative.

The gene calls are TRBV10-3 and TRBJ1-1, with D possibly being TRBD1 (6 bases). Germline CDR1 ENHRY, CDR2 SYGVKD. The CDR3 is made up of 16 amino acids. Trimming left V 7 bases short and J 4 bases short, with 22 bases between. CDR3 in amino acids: CAITAAAGDVGTEAFF. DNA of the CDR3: TGTGCCATCACCGCCGCGGCAGGGGATGTCGGCACTGAAGCTTTCTTT.

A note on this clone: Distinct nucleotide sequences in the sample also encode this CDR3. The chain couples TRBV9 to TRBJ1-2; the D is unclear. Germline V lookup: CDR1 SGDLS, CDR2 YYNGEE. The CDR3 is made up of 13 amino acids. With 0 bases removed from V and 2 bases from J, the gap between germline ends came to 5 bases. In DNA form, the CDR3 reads TGTGCCAGCAGCGTAGACAACAACTATGGCTACACCTTC. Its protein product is CASSVDNNYGYTF. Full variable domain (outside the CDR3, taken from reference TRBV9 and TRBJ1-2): DSGVTQTPKHLITATGQRVTLRCSPRSGDLSVYWYQQSLDQGLQFLIQYYNGEERAKGNILERFSAQQFPDLHSELNLSSLELGDSALYFCASSVDNNYGYTFGSGTRLTVV.

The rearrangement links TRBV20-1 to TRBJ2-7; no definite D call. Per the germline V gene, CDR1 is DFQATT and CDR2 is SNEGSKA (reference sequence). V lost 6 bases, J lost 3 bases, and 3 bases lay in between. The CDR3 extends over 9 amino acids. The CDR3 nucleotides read TGCAGTGCGAGCTACGAGCAGTACTTC. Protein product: CSASYEQYF.

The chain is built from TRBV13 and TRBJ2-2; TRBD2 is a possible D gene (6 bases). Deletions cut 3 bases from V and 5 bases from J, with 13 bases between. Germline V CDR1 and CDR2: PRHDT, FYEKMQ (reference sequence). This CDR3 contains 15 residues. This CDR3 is CASSFPDSGTGELFF. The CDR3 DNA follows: TGTGCCAGCAGCTTTCCCGACAGCGGGACCGGGGAGCTGTTTTTT. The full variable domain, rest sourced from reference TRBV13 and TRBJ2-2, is AAGVIQSPRHLIKEKRETATLKCYPIPRHDTVYWYQQGPGQDPQFLISFYEKMQSDKGSIPDRFSAQQFSDYHSELNMSSLELGDSALYFCASSFPDSGTGELFFGEGSRLTVL.

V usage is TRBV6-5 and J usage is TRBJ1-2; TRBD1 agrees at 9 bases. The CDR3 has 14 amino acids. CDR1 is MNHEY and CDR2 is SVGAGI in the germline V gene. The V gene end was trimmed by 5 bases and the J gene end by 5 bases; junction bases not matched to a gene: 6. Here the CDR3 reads CASSRDRVGYGYTF. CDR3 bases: TGTGCCAGCAGTCGGGACAGGGTAGGATATGGCTACACCTTC.

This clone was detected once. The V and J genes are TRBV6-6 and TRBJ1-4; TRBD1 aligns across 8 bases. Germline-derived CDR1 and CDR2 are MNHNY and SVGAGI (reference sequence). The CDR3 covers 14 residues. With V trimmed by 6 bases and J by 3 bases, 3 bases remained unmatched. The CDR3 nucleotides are TGTGCCAGCAGCCCGGGACAGGCTAATGAAAAACTGTTTTTT. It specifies CASSPGQANEKLFF.

CDR3 in DNA: TGTGCCAGCACCGCGCTTGAGGCCGGGACAGGGAATTCACCCCTCCACTTT. Encoded protein: CASTALEAGTGNSPLHF. This rearrangement joins TRBV13 to TRBJ1-6; TRBD1 matches 9 bases. The CDR3 has 17 amino acids. V lost 7 bases and J lost 7; bases outside the gene matches: 14. From germline, CDR1 is PRHDT and CDR2 FYEKMQ (reference sequence).

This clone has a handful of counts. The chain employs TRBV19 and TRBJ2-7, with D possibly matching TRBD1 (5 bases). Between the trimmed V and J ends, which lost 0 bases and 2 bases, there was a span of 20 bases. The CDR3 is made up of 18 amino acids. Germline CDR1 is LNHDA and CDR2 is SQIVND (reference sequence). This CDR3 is CASSIELTRTRNPYEQYF. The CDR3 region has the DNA TGTGCCAGTAGTATAGAGTTGACGAGGACAAGAAATCCCTACGAGCAGTACTTC.

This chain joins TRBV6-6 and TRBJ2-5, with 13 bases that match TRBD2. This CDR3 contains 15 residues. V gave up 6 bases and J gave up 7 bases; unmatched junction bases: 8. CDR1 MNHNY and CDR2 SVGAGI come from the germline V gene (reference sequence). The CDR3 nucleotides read TGTGCCAGCAGCTCGGGACTAGCGGGGAGTGGGACCCAGTACTTC. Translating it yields CASSSGLAGSGTQYF.

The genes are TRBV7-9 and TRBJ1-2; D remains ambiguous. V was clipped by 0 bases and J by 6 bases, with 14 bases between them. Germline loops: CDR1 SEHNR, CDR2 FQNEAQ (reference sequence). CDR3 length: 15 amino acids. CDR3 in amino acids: CASSLALASLDGYTF. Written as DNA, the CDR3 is TGTGCCAGCAGCTTAGCTCTAGCCTCTTTAGATGGCTACACCTTC.

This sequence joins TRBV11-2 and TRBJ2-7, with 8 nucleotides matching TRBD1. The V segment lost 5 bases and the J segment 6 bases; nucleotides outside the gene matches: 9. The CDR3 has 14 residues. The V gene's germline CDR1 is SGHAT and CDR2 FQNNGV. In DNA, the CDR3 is TGTGCCAGCAGCCCCCAGGGGGCTTTGAGCGAGCAGTACTTC. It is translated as CASSPQGALSEQYF.

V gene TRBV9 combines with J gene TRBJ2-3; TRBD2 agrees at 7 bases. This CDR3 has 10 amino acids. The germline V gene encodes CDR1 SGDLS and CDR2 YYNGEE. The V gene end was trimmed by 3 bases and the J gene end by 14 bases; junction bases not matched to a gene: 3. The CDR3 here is CASSGTSLYF. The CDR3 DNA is TGTGCCAGCAGCGGGACTAGTCTGTATTTT.

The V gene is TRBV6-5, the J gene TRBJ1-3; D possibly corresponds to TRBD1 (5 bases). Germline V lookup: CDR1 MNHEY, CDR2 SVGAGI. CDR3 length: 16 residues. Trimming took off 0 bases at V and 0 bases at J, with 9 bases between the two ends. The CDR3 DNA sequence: TGTGCCAGCAGTTACTCGGGGCTGACCTCTGGAAACACCATATATTTT. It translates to CASSYSGLTSGNTIYF.

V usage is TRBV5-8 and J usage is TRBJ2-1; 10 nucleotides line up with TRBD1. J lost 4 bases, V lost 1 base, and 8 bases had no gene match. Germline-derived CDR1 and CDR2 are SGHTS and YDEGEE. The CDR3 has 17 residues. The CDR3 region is CASSLFHGTGEYNEQFF. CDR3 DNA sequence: TGTGCCAGCAGCTTGTTTCATGGGACAGGGGAATACAATGAGCAGTTCTTC.

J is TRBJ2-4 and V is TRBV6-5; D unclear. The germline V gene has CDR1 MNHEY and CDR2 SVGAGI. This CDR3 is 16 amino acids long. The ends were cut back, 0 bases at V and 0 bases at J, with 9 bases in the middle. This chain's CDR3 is CASSYSAQIAKNIQYF. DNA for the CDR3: TGTGCCAGCAGTTACTCAGCACAGATAGCCAAAAACATTCAGTACTTC.

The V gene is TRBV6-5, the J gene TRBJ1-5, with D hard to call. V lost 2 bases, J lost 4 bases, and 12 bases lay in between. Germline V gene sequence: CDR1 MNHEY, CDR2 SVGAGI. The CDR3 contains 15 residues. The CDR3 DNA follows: TGTGCCAGCAGTTACCAATCCGGTGTTAATCAGCCCCAGCATTTT. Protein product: CASSYQSGVNQPQHF.

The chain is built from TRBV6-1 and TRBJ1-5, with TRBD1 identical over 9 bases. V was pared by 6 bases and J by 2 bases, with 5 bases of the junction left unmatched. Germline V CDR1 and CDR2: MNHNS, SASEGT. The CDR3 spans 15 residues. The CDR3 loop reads CASRQGARGNQPQHF. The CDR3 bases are TGTGCCAGCAGACAGGGGGCGCGAGGCAATCAGCCCCAGCATTTT.

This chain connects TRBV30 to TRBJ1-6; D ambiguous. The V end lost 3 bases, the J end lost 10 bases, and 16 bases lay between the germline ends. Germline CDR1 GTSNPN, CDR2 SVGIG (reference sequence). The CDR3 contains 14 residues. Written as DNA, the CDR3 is TGTGCCTGGAGGCCTCAACTCTCCCCGTCACCCCTCCACTTT. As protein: CAWRPQLSPSPLHF.

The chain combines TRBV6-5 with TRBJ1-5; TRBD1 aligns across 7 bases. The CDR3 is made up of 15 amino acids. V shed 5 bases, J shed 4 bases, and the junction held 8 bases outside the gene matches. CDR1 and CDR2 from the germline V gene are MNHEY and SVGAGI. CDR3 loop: CASSTGTQGNQPQHF. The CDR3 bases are TGTGCCAGCAGTACAGGAACACAGGGGAATCAGCCCCAGCATTTT.

CDR3 coding DNA: TGTGCCAGCAGGACCTCCGGGACAGGGGGCAAGTCACCCCTCCACTTT. Protein: CASRTSGTGGKSPLHF. The chain employs TRBV2 and TRBJ1-6; 12 nucleotides agree with TRBD1. The V gene's germline CDR1 is SNHLY and CDR2 FYNNEI. The CDR3 is 16 amino acids. The ends lost 6 bases at V and 10 bases at J; junction bases unmatched: 10.

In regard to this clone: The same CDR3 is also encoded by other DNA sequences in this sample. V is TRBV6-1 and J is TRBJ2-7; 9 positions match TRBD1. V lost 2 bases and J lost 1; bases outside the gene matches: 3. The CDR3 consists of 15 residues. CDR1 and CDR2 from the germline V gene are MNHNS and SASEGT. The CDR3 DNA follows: TGTGCCAGCAGTGAACCGGGACAGGGTTCCTACGAGCAGTACTTC. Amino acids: CASSEPGQGSYEQYF.

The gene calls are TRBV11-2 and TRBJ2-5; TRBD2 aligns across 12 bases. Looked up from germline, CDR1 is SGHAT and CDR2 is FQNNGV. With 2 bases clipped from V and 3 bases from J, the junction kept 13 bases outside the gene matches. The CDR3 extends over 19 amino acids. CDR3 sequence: CASSLTGRASGGGKETQYF. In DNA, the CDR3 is TGTGCCAGCAGCTTAACAGGCCGGGCTAGCGGGGGGGGGAAAGAGACCCAGTACTTC.

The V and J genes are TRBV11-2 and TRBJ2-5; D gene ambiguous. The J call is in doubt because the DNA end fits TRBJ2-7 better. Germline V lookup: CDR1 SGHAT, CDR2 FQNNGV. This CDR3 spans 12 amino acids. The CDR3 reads CASSFSPHEQYF. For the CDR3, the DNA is TGTGCCAGCAGCTTTTCTCCCCACGAGCAGTACTTC.

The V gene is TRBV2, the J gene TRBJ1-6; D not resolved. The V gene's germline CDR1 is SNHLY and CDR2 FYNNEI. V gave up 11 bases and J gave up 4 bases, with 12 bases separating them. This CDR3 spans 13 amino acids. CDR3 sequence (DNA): TGTGCCTCTCTCCTGGAGTATAATTCACCCCTCCACTTT. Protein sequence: CASLLEYNSPLHF.

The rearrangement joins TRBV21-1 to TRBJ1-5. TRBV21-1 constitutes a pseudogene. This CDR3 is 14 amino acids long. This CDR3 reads CASSKAGGFQPQHF. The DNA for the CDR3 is TGTGCCAGCAGCAAAGCGGGAGGGTTTCAGCCCCAGCATTTT.

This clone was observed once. CDR3 sequence reads: CASSPHSGGTSGNTIYF. The CDR3 region has the DNA TGTGCCAGCAGCCCCCACTCTGGGGGGACCTCTGGAAACACCATATATTTT. V gene TRBV9 combines with J gene TRBJ1-3; D is possibly TRBD1 (5 bases). The CDR3 runs to 17 residues. With 4 bases removed from V and 0 bases from J, the gap between germline ends came to 17 bases. CDR1 and CDR2 (germline): SGDLS, YYNGEE. Using reference TRBV9 and TRBJ1-3 for the parts outside the CDR3, the full variable domain is DSGVTQTPKHLITATGQRVTLRCSPRSGDLSVYWYQQSLDQGLQFLIQYYNGEERAKGNILERFSAQQFPDLHSELNLSSLELGDSALYFCASSPHSGGTSGNTIYFGEGSWLTVV.

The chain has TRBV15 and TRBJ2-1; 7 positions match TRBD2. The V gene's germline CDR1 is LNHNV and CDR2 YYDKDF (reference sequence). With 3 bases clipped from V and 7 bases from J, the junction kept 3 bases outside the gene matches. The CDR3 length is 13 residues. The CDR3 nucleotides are TGTGCCACCAGCAGGGAACTAGCGAATGAGCAGTTCTTC. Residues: CATSRELANEQFF.

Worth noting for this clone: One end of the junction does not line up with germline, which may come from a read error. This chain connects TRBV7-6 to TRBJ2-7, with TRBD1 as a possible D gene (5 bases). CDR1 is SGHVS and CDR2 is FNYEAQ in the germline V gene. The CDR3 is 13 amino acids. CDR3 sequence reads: CASSRQSSHEQYF. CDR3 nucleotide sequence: TGTGCCAGCAGCCGACAGAGCTCCCACGAGCAGTACTTC.

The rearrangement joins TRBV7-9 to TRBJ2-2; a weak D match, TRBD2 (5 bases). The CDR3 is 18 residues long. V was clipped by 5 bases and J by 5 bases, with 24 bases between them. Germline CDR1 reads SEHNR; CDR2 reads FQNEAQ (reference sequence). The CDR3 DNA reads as TGTGCCAGCAGCGTAGGTGGAGGTGGGGTCATTGGGACCGGGGAGCTGTTTTTT. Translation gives CASSVGGGGVIGTGELFF.